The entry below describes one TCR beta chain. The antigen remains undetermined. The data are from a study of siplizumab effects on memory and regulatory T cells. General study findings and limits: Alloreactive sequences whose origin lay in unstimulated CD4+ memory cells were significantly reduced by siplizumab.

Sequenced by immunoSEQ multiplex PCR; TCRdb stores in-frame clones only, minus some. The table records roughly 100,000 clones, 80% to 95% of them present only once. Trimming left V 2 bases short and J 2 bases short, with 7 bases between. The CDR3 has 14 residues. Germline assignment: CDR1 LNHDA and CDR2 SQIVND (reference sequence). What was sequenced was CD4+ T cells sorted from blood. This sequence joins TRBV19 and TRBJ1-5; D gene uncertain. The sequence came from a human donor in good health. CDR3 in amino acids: CASSIWSRNQPQHF. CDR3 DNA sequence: TGTGCCAGTAGTATATGGAGTCGCAATCAGCCCCAGCATTTT.